This T cell receptor (beta chain) was retrieved from a study of blood T cell repertoires in COVID-19. Germline CDR1 SGHRS, CDR2 YFSETQ. V lost 2 bases, J lost 1 base, and 3 bases stayed unmatched. The CDR3 extends over 15 amino acids. Repertoires were generated with immunoSEQ multiplex PCR, while TCRdb's copy carries only in-frame clones and drops some. The sample lists roughly 170,000 clones, 70% to 90% seen once, with about 5.8% in the top ten. Sequenced sample: peripheral blood. The rearrangement uses TRBV5-1 and TRBJ1-1; 9 nucleotides align to TRBD1. This clonotype originated in a woman in her fifties or sixties with COVID-19, enrolled during active disease. CDR3 sequence: CASSLRGQGNTEAFF. CDR3 DNA sequence: TGCGCCAGCAGCTTACGGGGACAGGGGAACACTGAAGCTTTCTTT.